This T cell receptor beta chain was sequenced during a study of T-cell reconstitution after alpha-beta-depleted transplantation in children. Unique molecular identifiers featured in how the TCRbeta library was prepared. TCRdb re-analysed the PCR reads in MiXCR, keeping a single row per CDR3 protein. The sample contains 500,000 to 600,000 distinct CDR3 sequences, around a third of which appear only once. This clonotype was seen a few times. V was shortened by 0 bases and J by 3 bases, with 8 bases between the two germline ends. CDR3 length: 15 residues. Germline V gene lookup returns CDR1 MNHEY and CDR2 SVGAGI.

This sequence was found in a human donor who donated a stem cell graft to a child with aplastic anemia. V usage is TRBV6-5 and J usage is TRBJ2-2, with D perhaps matching TRBD2 (7 bases). Sequencing used PBMCs from the stem cell graft donor, obtained from the stem cell graft. The CDR3 coding sequence is TGTGCCAGCAGTTACTCAGGGGGGGACACCGGGGAGCTGTTTTTT. Translation gives CASSYSGGDTGELFF.